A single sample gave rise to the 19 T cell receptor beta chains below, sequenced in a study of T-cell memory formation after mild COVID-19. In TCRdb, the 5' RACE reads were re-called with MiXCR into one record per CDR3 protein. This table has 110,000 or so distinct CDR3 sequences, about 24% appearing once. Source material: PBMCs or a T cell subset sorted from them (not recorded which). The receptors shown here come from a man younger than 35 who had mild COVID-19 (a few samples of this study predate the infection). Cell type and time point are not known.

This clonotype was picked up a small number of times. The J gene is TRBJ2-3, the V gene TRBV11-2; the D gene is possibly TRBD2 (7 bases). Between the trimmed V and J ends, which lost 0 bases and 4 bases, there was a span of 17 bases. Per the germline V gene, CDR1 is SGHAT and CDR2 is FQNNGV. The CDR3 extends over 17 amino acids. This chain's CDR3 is CASSLDWRGGLSDTQYF. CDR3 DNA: TGTGCCAGCAGCTTAGATTGGAGGGGGGGCCTATCAGATACGCAGTATTTT.

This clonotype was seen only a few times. CDR3: CASSSNGAMYEQYF. CDR3 nucleotides: TGTGCCAGCAGCTCCAACGGCGCCATGTACGAGCAGTACTTC. V usage is TRBV7-9 and J usage is TRBJ2-7, with no clear D. Trimming removed 4 bases from V and 4 bases from J, with 14 bases in between. The V gene's germline CDR1 is SEHNR and CDR2 FQNEAQ (reference sequence). This CDR3 contains 14 residues. Combining the CDR3 with reference TRBV7-9 and TRBJ2-7 gives the whole variable domain DTGVSQNPRHKITKRGQNVTFRCDPISEHNRLYWYRQTLGQGPEFLTYFQNEAQLEKSRLLSDRFSAERPKGSFSTLEIQRTEQGDSAMYLCASSSNGAMYEQYFGPGTRLTVT.

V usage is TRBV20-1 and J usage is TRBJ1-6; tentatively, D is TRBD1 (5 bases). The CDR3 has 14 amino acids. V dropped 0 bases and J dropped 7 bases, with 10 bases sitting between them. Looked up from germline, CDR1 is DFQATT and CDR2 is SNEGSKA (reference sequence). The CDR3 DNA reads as TGCAGTGCTAGAGACGGCTGGGGGAATTCACCCCTCCACTTT. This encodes CSARDGWGNSPLHF.

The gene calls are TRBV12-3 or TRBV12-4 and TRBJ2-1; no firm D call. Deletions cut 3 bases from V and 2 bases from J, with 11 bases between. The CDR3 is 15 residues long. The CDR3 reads CASSFDAIAYNEQFF. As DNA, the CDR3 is TGTGCCAGCAGTTTTGACGCGATAGCCTACAATGAGCAGTTCTTC.

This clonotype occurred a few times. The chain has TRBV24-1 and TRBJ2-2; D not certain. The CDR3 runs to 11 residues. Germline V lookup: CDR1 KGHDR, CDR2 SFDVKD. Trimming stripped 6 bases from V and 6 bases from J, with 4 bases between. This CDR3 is CATSKSGELFF. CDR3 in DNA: TGTGCCACCAGTAAGTCCGGGGAGCTGTTTTTT.

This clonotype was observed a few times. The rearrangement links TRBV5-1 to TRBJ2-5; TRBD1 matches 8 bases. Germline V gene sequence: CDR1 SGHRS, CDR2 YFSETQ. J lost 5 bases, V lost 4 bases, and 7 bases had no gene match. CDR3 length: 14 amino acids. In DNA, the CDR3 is TGCGCCAGCAGCCAGACAGGGGTAGCGGAGACCCAGTACTTC. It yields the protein CASSQTGVAETQYF.

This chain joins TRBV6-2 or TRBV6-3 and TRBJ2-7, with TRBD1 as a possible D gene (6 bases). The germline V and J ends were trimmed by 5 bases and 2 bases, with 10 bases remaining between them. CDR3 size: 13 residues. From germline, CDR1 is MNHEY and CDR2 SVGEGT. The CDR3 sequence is CASSGQRTYEQYV. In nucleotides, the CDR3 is TGTGCCAGCAGTGGACAGCGAACCTACGAGCAGTACGTC.

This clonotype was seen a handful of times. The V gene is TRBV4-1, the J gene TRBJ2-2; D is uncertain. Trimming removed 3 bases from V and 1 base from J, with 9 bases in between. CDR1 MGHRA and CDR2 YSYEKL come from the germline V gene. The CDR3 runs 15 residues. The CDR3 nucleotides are TGCGCCAGCAGCCAGGGCCTCTGGAACACCGGGGAGCTGTTTTTT. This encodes CASSQGLWNTGELFF.

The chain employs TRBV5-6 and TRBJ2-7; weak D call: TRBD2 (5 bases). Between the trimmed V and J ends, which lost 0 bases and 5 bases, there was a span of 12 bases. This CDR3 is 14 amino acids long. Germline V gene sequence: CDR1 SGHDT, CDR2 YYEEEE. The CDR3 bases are TGTGCCAGCAGCTTGGAAGCTAGCCTGGACGAGCAGTACTTC. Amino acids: CASSLEASLDEQYF.

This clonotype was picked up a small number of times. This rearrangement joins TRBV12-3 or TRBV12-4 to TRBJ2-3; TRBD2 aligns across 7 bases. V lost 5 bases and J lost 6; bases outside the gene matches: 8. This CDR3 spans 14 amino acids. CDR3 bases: TGTGCCAGCAGTCCCAGACTAGCTCGGGATACGCAGTATTTT. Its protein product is CASSPRLARDTQYF.

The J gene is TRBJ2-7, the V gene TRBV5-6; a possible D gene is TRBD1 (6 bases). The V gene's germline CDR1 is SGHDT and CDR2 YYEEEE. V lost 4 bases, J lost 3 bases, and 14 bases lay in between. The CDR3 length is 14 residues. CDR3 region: CASSPQGFIYEQYF. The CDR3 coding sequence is TGTGCCAGCAGCCCACAGGGTTTTATCTACGAGCAGTACTTC.

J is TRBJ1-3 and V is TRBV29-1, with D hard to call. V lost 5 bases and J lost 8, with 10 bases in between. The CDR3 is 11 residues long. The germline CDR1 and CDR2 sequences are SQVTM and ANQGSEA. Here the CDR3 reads CSVISPDTIYF. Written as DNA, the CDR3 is TGCAGCGTTATATCCCCGGACACCATATATTTT. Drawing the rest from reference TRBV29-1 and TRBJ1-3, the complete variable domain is SAVISQKPSRDICQRGTSLTIQCQVDSQVTMMFWYRQQPGQSLTLIATANQGSEATYESGFVIDKFPISRPNLTFSTLTVSNMSPEDSSIYLCSVISPDTIYFGEGSWLTVV.

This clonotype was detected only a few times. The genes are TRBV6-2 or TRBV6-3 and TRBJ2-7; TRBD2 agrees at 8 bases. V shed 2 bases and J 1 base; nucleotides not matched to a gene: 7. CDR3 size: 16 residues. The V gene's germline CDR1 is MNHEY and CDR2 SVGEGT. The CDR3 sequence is CASSYRTSHGSYEQYV. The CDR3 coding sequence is TGTGCCAGCAGTTACCGGACTAGCCACGGGTCCTACGAGCAGTACGTC.

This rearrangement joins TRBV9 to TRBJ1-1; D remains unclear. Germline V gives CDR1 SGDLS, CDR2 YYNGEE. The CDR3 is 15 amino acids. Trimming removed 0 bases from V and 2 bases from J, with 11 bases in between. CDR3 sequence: CASSVEGRDNTEAFF. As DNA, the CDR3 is TGTGCCAGCAGCGTAGAAGGCCGGGATAACACTGAAGCTTTCTTT.

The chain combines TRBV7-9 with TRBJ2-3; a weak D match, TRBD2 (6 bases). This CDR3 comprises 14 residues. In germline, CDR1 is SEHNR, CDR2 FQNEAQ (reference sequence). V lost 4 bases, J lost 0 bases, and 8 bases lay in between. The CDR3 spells CASSSSGSTDTQYF. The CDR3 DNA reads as TGTGCCAGCAGCTCCAGCGGGAGCACAGATACGCAGTATTTT.

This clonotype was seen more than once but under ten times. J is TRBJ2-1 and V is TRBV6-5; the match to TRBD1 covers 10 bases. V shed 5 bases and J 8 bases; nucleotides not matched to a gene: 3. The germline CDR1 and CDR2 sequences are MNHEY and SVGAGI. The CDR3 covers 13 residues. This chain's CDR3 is CASSRDRGDEQFF. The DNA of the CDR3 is TGTGCCAGCAGTCGGGACAGGGGCGATGAGCAGTTCTTC.

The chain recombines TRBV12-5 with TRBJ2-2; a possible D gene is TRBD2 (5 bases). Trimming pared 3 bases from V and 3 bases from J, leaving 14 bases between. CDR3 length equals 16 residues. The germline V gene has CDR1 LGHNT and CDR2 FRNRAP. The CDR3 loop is CASGFPGLGDTGELFF. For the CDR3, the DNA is TGTGCTAGTGGTTTCCCCGGGCTCGGGGACACCGGGGAGCTGTTTTTT.

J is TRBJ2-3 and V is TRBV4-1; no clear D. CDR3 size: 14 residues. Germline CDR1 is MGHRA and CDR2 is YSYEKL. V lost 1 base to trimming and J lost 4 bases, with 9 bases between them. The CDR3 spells CASSQVSNADTQYF. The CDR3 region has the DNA TGCGCCAGCAGCCAAGTATCAAATGCAGATACGCAGTATTTT.

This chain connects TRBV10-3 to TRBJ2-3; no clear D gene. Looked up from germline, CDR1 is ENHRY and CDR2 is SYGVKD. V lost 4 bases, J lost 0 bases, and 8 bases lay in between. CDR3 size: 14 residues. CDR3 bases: TGTGCCATCAGTGTGGGCGGAAGCACAGATACGCAGTATTTT. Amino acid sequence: CAISVGGSTDTQYF.